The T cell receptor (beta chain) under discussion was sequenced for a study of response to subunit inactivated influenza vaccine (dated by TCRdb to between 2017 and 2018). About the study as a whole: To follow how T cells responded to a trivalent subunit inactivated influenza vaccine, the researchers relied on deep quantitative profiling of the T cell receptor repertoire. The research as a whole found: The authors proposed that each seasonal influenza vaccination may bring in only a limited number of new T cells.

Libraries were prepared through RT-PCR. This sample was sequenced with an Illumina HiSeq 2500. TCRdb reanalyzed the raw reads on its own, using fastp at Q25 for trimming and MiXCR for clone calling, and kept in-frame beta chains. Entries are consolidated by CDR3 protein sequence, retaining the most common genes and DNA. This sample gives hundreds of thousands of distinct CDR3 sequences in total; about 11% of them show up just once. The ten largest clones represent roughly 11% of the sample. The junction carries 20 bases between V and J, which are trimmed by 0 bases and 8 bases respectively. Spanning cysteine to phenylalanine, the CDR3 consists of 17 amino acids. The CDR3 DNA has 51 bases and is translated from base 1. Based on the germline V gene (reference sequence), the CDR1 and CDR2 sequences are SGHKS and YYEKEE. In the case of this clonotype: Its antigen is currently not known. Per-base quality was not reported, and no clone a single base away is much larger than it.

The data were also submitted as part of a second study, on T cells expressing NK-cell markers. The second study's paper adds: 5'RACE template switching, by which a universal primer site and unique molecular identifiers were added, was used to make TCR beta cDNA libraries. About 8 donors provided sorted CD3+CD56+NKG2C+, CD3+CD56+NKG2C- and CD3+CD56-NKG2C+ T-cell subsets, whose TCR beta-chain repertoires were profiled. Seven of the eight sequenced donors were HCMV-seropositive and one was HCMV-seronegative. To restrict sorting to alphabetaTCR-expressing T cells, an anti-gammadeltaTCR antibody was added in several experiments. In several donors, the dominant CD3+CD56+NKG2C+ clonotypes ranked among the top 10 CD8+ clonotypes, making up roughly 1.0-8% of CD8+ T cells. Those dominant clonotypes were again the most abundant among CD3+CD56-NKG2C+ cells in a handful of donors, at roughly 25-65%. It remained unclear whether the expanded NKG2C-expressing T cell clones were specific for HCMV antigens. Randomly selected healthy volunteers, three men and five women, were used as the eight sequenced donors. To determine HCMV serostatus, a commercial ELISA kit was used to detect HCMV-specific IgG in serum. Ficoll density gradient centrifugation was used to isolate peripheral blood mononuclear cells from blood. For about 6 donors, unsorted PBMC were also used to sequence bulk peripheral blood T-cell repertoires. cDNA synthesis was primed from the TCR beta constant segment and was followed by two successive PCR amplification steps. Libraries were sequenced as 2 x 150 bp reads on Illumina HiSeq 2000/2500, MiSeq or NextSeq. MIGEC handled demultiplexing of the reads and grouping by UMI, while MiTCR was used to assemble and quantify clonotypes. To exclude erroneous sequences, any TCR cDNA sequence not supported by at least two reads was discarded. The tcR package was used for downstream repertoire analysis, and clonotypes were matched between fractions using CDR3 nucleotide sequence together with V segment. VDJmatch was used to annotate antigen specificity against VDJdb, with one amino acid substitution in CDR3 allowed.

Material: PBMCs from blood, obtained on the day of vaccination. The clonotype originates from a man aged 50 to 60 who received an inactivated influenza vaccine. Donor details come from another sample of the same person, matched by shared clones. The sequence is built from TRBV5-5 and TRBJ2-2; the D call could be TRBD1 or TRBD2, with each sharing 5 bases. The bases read TGTGCCAGCAGCTTGGATCCTGGTGGGGCAGCGGCTGGGGAGCTGTTTTTT. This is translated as CASSLDPGGAAAGELFF.